This record concerns one TCR beta chain sequence. The target antigen is unknown. A single record per CDR3 protein comes from TCRdb applying MiXCR to the reads. This sample has 310,000 or so distinct CDR3 sequences, with around 9.1% found just once. The sample is drawn from a study of T cell repertoires in cytomegalovirus infection. Across the study: TCR beta signatures that were public indicated CMV infection and matching HLA type. Study-wide results and caveats: Clonotype analysis showed dominance of the ex vivo response by HLA-C-restricted CMV-specific TCR beta clonotypes.

V was pared by 1 base and J by 1 base, with 4 bases between. Per the germline V gene, CDR1 is LGHDT and CDR2 is YNNKEL (reference sequence). The CDR3 consists of 14 residues. The V and J genes are TRBV3-1 and TRBJ1-4; D uncertain. The clonotype was recovered from a human donor in good health (CMV status not recorded). Some clones in this sample may be carry-over from other donors' samples. Sequenced sample: PBMCs. The CDR3 sequence is CASSQGVTNEKLFF. In DNA form, the CDR3 reads TGTGCCAGCAGCCAAGGCGTAACTAATGAAAAACTGTTTTTT.